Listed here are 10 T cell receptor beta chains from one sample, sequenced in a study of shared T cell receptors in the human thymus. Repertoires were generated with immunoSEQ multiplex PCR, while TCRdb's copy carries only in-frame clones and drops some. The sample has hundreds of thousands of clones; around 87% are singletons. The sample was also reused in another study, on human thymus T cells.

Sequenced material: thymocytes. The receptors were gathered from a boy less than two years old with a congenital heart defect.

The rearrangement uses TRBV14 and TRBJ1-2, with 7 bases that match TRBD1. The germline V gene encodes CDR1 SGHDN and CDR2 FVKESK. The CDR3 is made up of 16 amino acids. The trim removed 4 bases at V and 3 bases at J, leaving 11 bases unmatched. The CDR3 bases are TGTGCCAGCAGCCTGTACAGGGGAGGAGAGGACTATGGCTACACCTTC. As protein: CASSLYRGGEDYGYTF.

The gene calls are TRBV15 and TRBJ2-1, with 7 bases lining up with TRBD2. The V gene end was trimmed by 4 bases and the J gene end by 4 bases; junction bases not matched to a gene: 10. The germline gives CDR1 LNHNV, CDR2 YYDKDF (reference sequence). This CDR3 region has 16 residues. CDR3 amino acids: CATSILLAQFYNEQFF. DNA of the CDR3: TGTGCCACCAGCATCTTACTAGCGCAATTTTACAATGAGCAGTTCTTC.

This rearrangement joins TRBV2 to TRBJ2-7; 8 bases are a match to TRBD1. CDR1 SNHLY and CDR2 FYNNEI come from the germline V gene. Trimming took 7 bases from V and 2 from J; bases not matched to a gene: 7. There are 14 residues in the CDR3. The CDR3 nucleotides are TGTGCCAGCACTTCGAGACAGGGGACCTACGAGCAGTACTTC. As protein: CASTSRQGTYEQYF.

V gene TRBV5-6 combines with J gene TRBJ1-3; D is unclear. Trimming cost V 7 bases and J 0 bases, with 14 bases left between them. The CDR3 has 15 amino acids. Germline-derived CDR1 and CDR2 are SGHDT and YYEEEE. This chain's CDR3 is CASGLRPRSGNTIYF. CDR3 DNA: TGTGCCAGCGGACTCCGGCCCCGCTCTGGAAACACCATATATTTT.

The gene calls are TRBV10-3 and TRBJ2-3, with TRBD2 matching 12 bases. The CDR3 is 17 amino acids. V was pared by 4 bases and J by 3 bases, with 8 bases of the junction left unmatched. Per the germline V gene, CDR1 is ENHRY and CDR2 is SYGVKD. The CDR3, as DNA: TGTGCCATCAGTGCCCTAACCGGGACTAGCGGGACAGATACGCAGTATTTT. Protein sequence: CAISALTGTSGTDTQYF.

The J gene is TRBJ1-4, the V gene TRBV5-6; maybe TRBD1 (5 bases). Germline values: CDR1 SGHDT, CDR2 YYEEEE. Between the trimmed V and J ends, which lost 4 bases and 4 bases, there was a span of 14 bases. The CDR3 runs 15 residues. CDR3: CASSQGDGINEKLFF. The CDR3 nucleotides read TGTGCCAGCAGCCAGGGTGACGGCATTAATGAAAAACTGTTTTTT.

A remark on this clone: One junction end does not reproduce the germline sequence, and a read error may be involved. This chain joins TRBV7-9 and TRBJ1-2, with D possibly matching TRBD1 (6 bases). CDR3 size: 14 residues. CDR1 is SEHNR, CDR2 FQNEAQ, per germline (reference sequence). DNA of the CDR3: TGTACCAGCAGCTTAGAGCAGGGGCAATATGGCTACACCTTC. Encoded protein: CTSSLEQGQYGYTF.

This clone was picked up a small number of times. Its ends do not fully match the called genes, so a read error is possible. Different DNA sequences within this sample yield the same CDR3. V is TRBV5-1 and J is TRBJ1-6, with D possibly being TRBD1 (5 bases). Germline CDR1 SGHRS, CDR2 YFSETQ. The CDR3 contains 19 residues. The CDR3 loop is CASSWVGGLPSSYNSPLHF. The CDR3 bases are TGCGCCAGCAGCTGGGTTGGGGGACTCCCGAGCTCCTATAATTCCCCCCTCCACTTT.

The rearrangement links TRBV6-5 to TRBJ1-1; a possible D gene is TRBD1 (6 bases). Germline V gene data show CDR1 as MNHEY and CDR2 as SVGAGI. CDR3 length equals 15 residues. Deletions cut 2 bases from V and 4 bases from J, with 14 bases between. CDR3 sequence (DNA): TGTGCCAGCAGTTACGGGAACAGGGTCTCCACTGAAGCTTTCTTT. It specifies CASSYGNRVSTEAFF.

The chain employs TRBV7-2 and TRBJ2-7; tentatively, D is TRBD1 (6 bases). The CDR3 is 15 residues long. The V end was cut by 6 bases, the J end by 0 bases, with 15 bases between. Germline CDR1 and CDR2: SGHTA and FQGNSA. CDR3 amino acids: CASRSGQGSSYEQYF. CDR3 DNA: TGTGCCAGCAGGTCAGGGCAGGGGAGCTCCTACGAGCAGTACTTC.